This T cell receptor beta chain emerged from a study of cytomegalovirus exposure and HLA in healthy donors. This clone has just one count. V was pared by 5 bases and J by 7 bases, with 14 bases between. CDR3 size: 13 residues. CDR1 and CDR2 from the germline V gene are SGHTA and FQGNSA. The study ran its PCR with 60 Vbeta and 13 Jbeta primers. TCRdb's copy holds only in-frame clones and misses some; the assay was immunoSEQ multiplex PCR. The sample gives 70,000 to 95,000 clones, 80% to 90% of which show up once; around 5.2% is in the top ten. The chain uses TRBV7-2 and TRBJ2-5; perhaps TRBD2 as D (7 bases). The sample comprised PBMCs. The clonotype was recovered from a woman younger than 30 in good health and CMV-seropositive. DNA for the CDR3: TGTGCCAGCAGCCAGGGGAGGGAGGGGACCCAGTACTTC. It encodes CASSQGREGTQYF.